What follows are 25 T cell receptor beta chains derived from one specimen sequenced in a study of T cell repertoires in cytomegalovirus infection. TCRdb re-called the reads with MiXCR, one entry per CDR3 protein. Seen here are roughly 640,000 distinct CDR3 sequences, 20% to 25% observed once, and the top ten hold around 7.6%. The sample comprised CD8+ T cells from PBMCs. These receptors all come from a human donor in good health (CMV status not recorded). Some clones in this sample may be carry-over from other donors' samples.

This clonotype was picked up many times. The chain links TRBV7-9 to TRBJ2-1; 8 bases align to TRBD2. The CDR3 totals 16 residues. J was trimmed by 8 bases and V by 6 bases; bases with no gene match: 15. Germline CDR1 is SEHNR and CDR2 is FQNEAQ (reference sequence). DNA for the CDR3: TGTGCCAGCAGGGGAGGGGCGGGGGGCCACACGGATGAGCAGTTCTTC. Translated, it gives CASRGGAGGHTDEQFF.

The sample holds many counts of this clonotype. This chain joins TRBV7-2 and TRBJ2-1, with D unclear. Trimming took 2 bases from V and 9 from J, leaving 8 bases between them. The CDR3 consists of 12 residues. Germline loops: CDR1 SGHTA, CDR2 FQGNSA. The CDR3 DNA is TGTGCCAGCAGCTTATCGTCGGTTGAGCAGTTCTTC. Residues: CASSLSSVEQFF. Based on the CDR3 plus reference TRBV7-2 and TRBJ2-1, the full variable domain is GAGVSQSPSNKVTEKGKDVELRCDPISGHTALYWYRQSLGQGLEFLIYFQGNSAPDKSGLPSDRFSAERTGGSVSTLTIQRTQQEDSAVYLCASSLSSVEQFFGPGTRLTVL.

This chain joins TRBV2 and TRBJ2-7; TRBD1 matches at 7 bases. Trimming removed 2 bases from V and 3 bases from J; junction bases left unmatched: 4. CDR1 and CDR2 (germline): SNHLY, FYNNEI. This CDR3 is built from 14 residues. Written as DNA, the CDR3 is TGTGCCAGCAGTGAATGGACAGGTGTCTACGAGCAGTACGTC. This translates into CASSEWTGVYEQYV.

This clonotype was observed at least ten times. The J gene is TRBJ1-5, the V gene TRBV7-2; unclear D gene. V was trimmed by 2 bases and J by 8 bases, leaving 19 bases between them. CDR1 and CDR2 (germline): SGHTA, FQGNSA. The CDR3 totals 16 residues. The CDR3 region has the DNA TGTGCCAGCAGCTTACGTGGGGAGGGCTACGATAAGCCCCAGCATTTT. This gives the protein CASSLRGEGYDKPQHF.

This clonotype occurred many times. J is TRBJ2-3 and V is TRBV20-1; TRBD1 might be the D (6 bases). CDR1 is DFQATT, CDR2 SNEGSKA, per germline (reference sequence). The V and J ends lost 1 base and 1 base respectively, with 12 bases between them. The CDR3 runs to 15 residues. CDR3 protein: CSARGWDTRTDTQYF. In DNA, the CDR3 is TGCAGTGCTAGAGGGTGGGACACCCGCACAGATACGCAGTATTTT.

This clonotype was observed a single time. The CDR3 bases are TGTGCCAGCAGCGCGGGAGGCCTGAACACTGAAGCTTTCTTT. Translating gives CASSAGGLNTEAFF. This chain uses TRBV9 with TRBJ1-1, with D unresolved. The CDR3 is 14 amino acids. Germline V gene data show CDR1 as SGDLS and CDR2 as YYNGEE. V gave up 3 bases and J gave up 0 bases, with 9 bases separating them.

There are a few counts of this clonotype. The rearrangement joins TRBV20-1 to TRBJ2-3, with 11 bases matching TRBD2. The length of the CDR3 is 15 residues. Germline CDR1 and CDR2: DFQATT and SNEGSKA (reference sequence). The V and J ends lost 6 bases and 2 bases, in that order; junction bases with no gene match: 7. CDR3 nucleotides: TGCAGTGCCCTCCGACTAGCGGGGACCACAGATACGCAGTATTTT. Translating gives CSALRLAGTTDTQYF.

The chain is built from TRBV6-6 and TRBJ1-6; D gene ambiguous. Germline assignment: CDR1 MNHNY and CDR2 SVGAGI (reference sequence). There are 13 residues in the CDR3. V was pared by 8 bases and J by 0 bases, with 5 bases between. CDR3 bases: TGTGCCAGCGTCCTCTCCTATAATTCACCCCTCCACTTT. Amino acid sequence: CASVLSYNSPLHF.

This clonotype was recorded a few times. The rearrangement joins TRBV28 to TRBJ1-5; 11 positions agree with TRBD1. The V and J ends lost 4 bases and 1 base, in that order; junction bases with no gene match: 12. This CDR3 contains 19 residues. Germline CDR1 and CDR2: MDHEN and SYDVKM. CDR3 DNA sequence: TGTGCCAGCAGTTCTAGGTTGGGGACAGGGGGGGGAAGCAATCAGCCCCAGCATTTT. This gives the protein CASSSRLGTGGGSNQPQHF.

The chain joins TRBV12-5 to TRBJ1-1, with no clear D. There are 14 residues in the CDR3. V was trimmed by 2 bases and J by 2 bases, leaving 9 bases between them. CDR1 and CDR2 from the germline V gene are LGHNT and FRNRAP. The CDR3 DNA follows: TGTGCTAGTGGTTTGCGCCCCTACAACACTGAAGCTTTCTTT. This codes for CASGLRPYNTEAFF.

The chain uses TRBV29-1 and TRBJ1-4; TRBD1 aligns across 8 bases. Losses at the gene ends were 4 bases for V and 0 bases for J; bases not matched to a gene: 7. There are 16 residues in the CDR3. Germline V gene data show CDR1 as SQVTM and CDR2 as ANQGSEA. This CDR3 is CSVGMDRDATNEKLFF. The CDR3 DNA reads as TGCAGCGTTGGAATGGACAGGGACGCAACTAATGAAAAACTGTTTTTT.

This clonotype appeared a few times. The rearrangement joins TRBV27 to TRBJ2-5; unclear D gene. The CDR3 length is 13 residues. The V end lost 6 bases, the J end lost 4 bases, and 12 bases lay between the germline ends. Germline V gene data show CDR1 as MNHEY and CDR2 as SMNVEV (reference sequence). CDR3 in DNA: TGTGCCAGCAGCCTTGTATGGGGAGAGACCCAGTACTTC. Translation gives CASSLVWGETQYF.

The CDR3 reads CASSPPASGNTIYF. In DNA form, the CDR3 reads TGTGCCAGCAGTCCACCCGCCTCTGGAAACACCATATATTTT. The gene calls are TRBV3-1 and TRBJ1-3; D gene ambiguous. CDR1 and CDR2 (germline): LGHDT, YNNKEL (reference sequence). The V and J ends lost 6 bases and 0 bases respectively, with 9 bases between them. This CDR3 has 14 residues.

This clonotype has only a few counts. This rearrangement joins TRBV7-3 to TRBJ2-1; possibly TRBD2 for D (5 bases). Germline V gene lookup returns CDR1 SGHTA and CDR2 FQGTGA. CDR3 length equals 17 residues. With 2 bases removed from V and 5 bases from J, the gap between germline ends came to 19 bases. CDR3 nucleotide sequence: TGTGCCAGCAGCTTAGGACCGGGGTCACAGAGGAACAATGAGCAGTTCTTC. Its translation is CASSLGPGSQRNNEQFF.

This clonotype was seen a handful of times. The chain has TRBV13 and TRBJ1-1, with 9 bases lining up with TRBD1. CDR3 length: 15 residues. V was clipped by 7 bases and J by 4 bases; unmatched bases: 10. CDR1 PRHDT and CDR2 FYEKMQ come from the germline V gene (reference sequence). CDR3 region: CASTSPTGGTTEAFF. The CDR3 DNA sequence: TGTGCCAGCACCTCCCCGACAGGGGGGACCACTGAAGCTTTCTTT.

The count of this clonotype is one. The chain has TRBV4-2 and TRBJ2-2, with 13 positions matching TRBD2. Germline V lookup: CDR1 LGHNA, CDR2 YNFKEQ. The CDR3 runs 15 residues. Trimming at V came to 4 bases and at J to 6 bases, leaving 2 bases not matched to a gene. The CDR3 here is CASSPTSGGAGELFF. The CDR3 nucleotides read TGTGCCAGCAGCCCCACTAGCGGGGGGGCCGGGGAGCTGTTTTTT.

This clonotype has a handful of counts. The V and J genes are TRBV12-3 or TRBV12-4 and TRBJ1-1; D is undetermined. CDR3 length: 15 amino acids. Trimming stripped 6 bases from V and 1 base from J, with 15 bases between. This chain's CDR3 is CASSFSLDPNTEAFF. CDR3 nucleotides: TGTGCCAGCAGCTTTTCCTTGGACCCGAACACTGAAGCTTTCTTT.

The rearrangement links TRBV6-2 or TRBV6-3 to TRBJ2-5; D not certain. The CDR3 length is 14 residues. Per germline, CDR1 MNHEY and CDR2 SVGEGT. The V end was cut by 7 bases, the J end by 0 bases, with 12 bases between. The CDR3 region has the DNA TGTGCCAGCACCCTGGACGAGGACCAAGAGACCCAGTACTTC. This encodes CASTLDEDQETQYF.

This clonotype was picked up a small number of times. V gene TRBV7-8 combines with J gene TRBJ2-1; 7 nucleotides line up with TRBD1. The CDR3 has 12 amino acids. Germline values: CDR1 SGHVS, CDR2 FQNEAQ. V lost 6 bases, J lost 6 bases, and 2 bases stayed unmatched. The CDR3 is CASRGQVNEQFF. CDR3 nucleotides: TGTGCCAGCAGAGGACAGGTCAATGAGCAGTTCTTC.

This clonotype was found a few times. V usage is TRBV6-5 and J usage is TRBJ2-1; TRBD1 is a possible D gene (5 bases). Trimming pared 10 bases from V and 0 bases from J, leaving 16 bases between. CDR1 is MNHEY and CDR2 is SVGAGI in the germline V gene. CDR3 length: 15 amino acids. CDR3 residues: CATQWTQGSYNEQFF. The DNA of the CDR3 is TGTGCCACCCAATGGACCCAGGGCTCCTACAATGAGCAGTTCTTC.

The table lists this clonotype with a few counts. The chain uses TRBV28 and TRBJ2-3; D gene uncertain. CDR1 and CDR2 from the germline V gene are MDHEN and SYDVKM. V was cut by 5 bases and J by 2 bases, with 14 bases left in between. This CDR3 region has 15 residues. The CDR3: CASSPSDQLTDTQYF. CDR3 sequence (DNA): TGTGCCAGCAGTCCCTCGGACCAACTCACAGATACGCAGTATTTT.

This clonotype was found many times. This chain connects TRBV7-8 to TRBJ2-5, with 12 bases identical to TRBD2. The CDR3 loop spans 16 amino acids. Germline V gene sequence: CDR1 SGHVS, CDR2 FQNEAQ. V lost 5 bases and J lost 2; bases outside the gene matches: 6. The DNA of the CDR3 is TGTGCCAGCAGCCCCGGGACTAGCGGGCCTCAAGAGACCCAGTACTTC. Amino acids: CASSPGTSGPQETQYF.

In its sample, this clonotype was seen many times. This chain joins TRBV7-2 and TRBJ2-7; 7 bases map to TRBD1. The CDR3 sequence is 15 residues long. CDR1 and CDR2 from the germline V gene are SGHTA and FQGNSA. Trimming at V came to 5 bases and at J to 5 bases, leaving 12 bases not matched to a gene. DNA for the CDR3: TGTGCCAGCAGCGTAGTCGGACAGGCCATCAACGAGCAGTACTTC. Its protein product is CASSVVGQAINEQYF.

The rearrangement links TRBV14 to TRBJ2-7, with unresolved D. Germline assignment: CDR1 SGHDN and CDR2 FVKESK. The CDR3 has 13 amino acids. With 2 bases removed from V and 2 bases from J, the gap between germline ends came to 7 bases. The CDR3 DNA sequence: TGTGCCAGCAGCCAAAGTCGGGCCTACGAGCAGTACGTC. Encoded protein: CASSQSRAYEQYV.

V gene TRBV2 combines with J gene TRBJ2-7; 9 bases fit TRBD2. This CDR3 has 13 residues. CDR1 is SNHLY and CDR2 is FYNNEI in the germline V gene. V lost 10 bases to trimming and J lost 2 bases; unmatched junction nucleotides: 6. The CDR3 DNA sequence: TGTGCCACCCTAGCGGGGTATACCTACGAGCAGTACTTC. It codes for CATLAGYTYEQYF. The variable domain in full, with the rest retrieved from reference TRBV2 and TRBJ2-7, is EPEVTQTPSHQVTQMGQEVILRCVPISNHLYFYWYRQILGQKVEFLVSFYNNEISEKSEIFDDQFSVERPDGSNFTLKIRSTKLEDSAMYFCATLAGYTYEQYFGPGTRLTVT.